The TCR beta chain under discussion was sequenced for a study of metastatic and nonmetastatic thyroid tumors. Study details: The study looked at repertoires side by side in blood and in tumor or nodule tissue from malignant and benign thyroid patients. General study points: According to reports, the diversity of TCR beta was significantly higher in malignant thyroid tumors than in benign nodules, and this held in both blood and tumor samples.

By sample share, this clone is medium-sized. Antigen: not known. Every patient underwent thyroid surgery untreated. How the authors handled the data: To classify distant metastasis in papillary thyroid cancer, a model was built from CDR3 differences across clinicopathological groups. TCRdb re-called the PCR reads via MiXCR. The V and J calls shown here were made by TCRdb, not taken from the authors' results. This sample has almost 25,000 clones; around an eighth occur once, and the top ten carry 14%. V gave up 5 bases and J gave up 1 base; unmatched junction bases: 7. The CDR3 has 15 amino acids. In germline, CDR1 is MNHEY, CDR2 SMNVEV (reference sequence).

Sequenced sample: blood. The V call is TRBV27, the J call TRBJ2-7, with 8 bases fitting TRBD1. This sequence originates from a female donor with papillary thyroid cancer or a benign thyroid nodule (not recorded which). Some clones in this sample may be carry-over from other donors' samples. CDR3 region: CASSQGTGLSYEQYF. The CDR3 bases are TGTGCCAGCAGTCAAGGGACAGGTTTATCCTACGAGCAGTACTTC.